Each of the 30 T cell receptor beta chains below was sequenced from the same sample in a study of blood T cells in healthy people across ages. With a J-beta primer mix and a sample-barcoded 5' primer, a second PCR ran about 7 to 12 cycles. Using its own MiXCR run on the 5' RACE reads, TCRdb lists one record per CDR3 protein. The repertoire has roughly 930,000 distinct CDR3 sequences, 40% to 60% of them found once; the top ten carry around 15%. The specimen was blood. The source of these receptors is a man in his thirties or forties in good health.

This clonotype came up a few times. The genes are TRBV29-1 and TRBJ1-2; possibly TRBD1 for D (5 bases). This CDR3 has 12 amino acids. Germline assignment: CDR1 SQVTM and CDR2 ANQGSEA. V was shortened by 7 bases and J by 3 bases, with 12 bases between the two germline ends. As DNA, the CDR3 is TGCAGCGCCCCGGAGGGGTACTATGGCTACACCTTC. It is translated as CSAPEGYYGYTF. The full variable domain, its missing parts supplied by reference TRBV29-1 and TRBJ1-2, is SAVISQKPSRDICQRGTSLTIQCQVDSQVTMMFWYRQQPGQSLTLIATANQGSEATYESGFVIDKFPISRPNLTFSTLTVSNMSPEDSSIYLCSAPEGYYGYTFGSGTRLTVV.

The V gene is TRBV14, the J gene TRBJ2-7; D may be TRBD2 (6 bases). V was shortened by 1 base and J by 4 bases, with 20 bases between the two germline ends. The CDR3 contains 17 residues. Germline-derived CDR1 and CDR2 are SGHDN and FVKESK. This CDR3 reads CASSQGVQGFRGYEQYF. The CDR3 nucleotides read TGTGCCAGCAGCCAAGGTGTCCAGGGCTTTCGGGGGTACGAGCAGTACTTC.

The chain couples TRBV6-2 or TRBV6-3 to TRBJ1-1; TRBD1 matches 7 bases. This CDR3 contains 14 residues. Losses at the gene ends were 5 bases for V and 6 bases for J; bases not matched to a gene: 9. CDR1 MNHEY and CDR2 SVGEGT come from the germline V gene. The CDR3 loop reads CASSRQGVFAEAFF. DNA of the CDR3: TGTGCCAGCAGTCGACAGGGCGTCTTCGCTGAAGCTTTCTTT.

A note on this clonotype: The junction does not match germline at one end; this may be a read error. This chain connects TRBV3-1 to TRBJ1-2, with 9 bases identical to TRBD1. Germline values: CDR1 LGHDT, CDR2 YNNKEL (reference sequence). The length of the CDR3 is 14 residues. Here the CDR3 reads CASSQGTGRDGYTF. CDR3 DNA sequence: TGTGCCAGCAGTCAAGGGACAGGGAGGGATGGCTACACCTTC.

This clonotype came up many times. The chain links TRBV6-5 to TRBJ1-4; D possibly corresponds to TRBD1 (6 bases). V lost 6 bases and J 8 bases, leaving 13 bases between the germline ends. CDR1 is MNHEY and CDR2 is SVGAGI in the germline V gene. The CDR3 sequence is 13 residues long. The CDR3 coding sequence is TGTGCCAGCAGACGGGACATAGCCGAAAAACTGTTTTTT. Residues: CASRRDIAEKLFF.

The chain couples TRBV20-1 to TRBJ2-3; D perhaps matches TRBD2 (6 bases). Per germline, CDR1 DFQATT and CDR2 SNEGSKA (reference sequence). V lost 5 bases, J lost 1 base, and 19 bases lay in between. The CDR3 loop spans 16 amino acids. CDR3 region: CSARRTKRAGTDTQYF. CDR3 nucleotide sequence: TGCAGTGCTCGAAGGACCAAGCGGGCGGGCACAGATACGCAGTATTTT.

This chain connects TRBV7-2 to TRBJ1-1; no firm D call. This CDR3 comprises 12 residues. V lost 10 bases and J lost 1, with 10 bases in between. Germline V gene sequence: CDR1 SGHTA, CDR2 FQGNSA. In DNA, the CDR3 is TGTGCCACCTCGGGCCCGAACACTGAAGCTTTCTTT. Its translation: CATSGPNTEAFF.

V is TRBV6-5 and J is TRBJ2-1; D is possibly TRBD1 (6 bases). The V end lost 6 bases, the J end lost 5 bases, and 17 bases lay between the germline ends. The germline CDR1 and CDR2 sequences are MNHEY and SVGAGI. This CDR3 comprises 15 residues. The DNA for the CDR3 is TGTGCCAGCAGCTTCTTCAGGGGAAGGGACAATGAGCAGTTCTTC. Encoded protein: CASSFFRGRDNEQFF.

The genes are TRBV12-3 or TRBV12-4 and TRBJ1-6; D uncertain. V dropped 1 base and J dropped 10 bases, with 11 bases sitting between them. This CDR3 contains 14 residues. The CDR3, as DNA: TGTGCCAGCAGTTTAGGGGGTTCCGGGTCACCCCTCCACTTT. This encodes CASSLGGSGSPLHF.

The gene calls are TRBV4-3 and TRBJ2-3, with TRBD2 identical over 8 bases. Germline CDR1 reads LGHNA; CDR2 reads YSLEER. The V gene end was trimmed by 0 bases and the J gene end by 6 bases; junction bases not matched to a gene: 8. The CDR3 loop spans 16 amino acids. The CDR3 region is CASSQDKASGLDTQYF. Written as DNA, the CDR3 is TGCGCCAGCAGCCAAGATAAGGCTAGCGGGCTTGATACGCAGTATTTT.

The rearrangement joins TRBV20-1 to TRBJ1-5; D is undetermined. The germline V gene encodes CDR1 DFQATT and CDR2 SNEGSKA (reference sequence). Trimming took off 3 bases at V and 3 bases at J, with 15 bases between the two ends. The CDR3 loop spans 15 amino acids. CDR3: CSARWGAGLNQPQHF. In nucleotides, the CDR3 is TGCAGTGCTAGGTGGGGAGCAGGACTCAATCAGCCCCAGCATTTT.

The V and J genes are TRBV7-9 and TRBJ2-3; TRBD2 agrees at 11 bases. The CDR3 extends over 19 amino acids. The V gene end was trimmed by 5 bases and the J gene end by 2 bases; junction bases not matched to a gene: 15. Germline lookup yields CDR1 SEHNR and CDR2 FQNEAQ (reference sequence). The CDR3 spells CASSPKTIIAGGYTDTQYF. The CDR3 DNA is TGTGCCAGCAGCCCAAAGACAATAATAGCGGGGGGGTACACAGATACGCAGTATTTT.

Comment on this clonotype: Compared with germline, one end of the junction differs, possibly owing to a read error. The genes are TRBV4-3 and TRBJ2-4; possibly TRBD2 for D (6 bases). The assigned J gene may be wrong: the sequence end matches TRBJ2-7 better. Germline assignment: CDR1 LGHNA and CDR2 YSLEER. The CDR3 consists of 14 residues. CDR3 in amino acids: CAGSQENGGYEQYF. The CDR3 bases are TGCGCCGGCAGCCAAGAAAACGGGGGCTACGAGCAGTACTTC.

The chain uses TRBV5-1 and TRBJ2-1; unclear D gene. In germline, CDR1 is SGHRS, CDR2 YFSETQ. V gave up 0 bases and J gave up 8 bases, with 9 bases separating them. The CDR3 has 13 amino acids. The CDR3 sequence: CASSLVLSDEQFF. The DNA for the CDR3 is TGCGCCAGCAGCTTGGTTCTGTCCGATGAGCAGTTCTTC. Supplemented by reference TRBV5-1 and TRBJ2-1, the full variable domain reads KAGVTQTPRYLIKTRGQQVTLSCSPISGHRSVSWYQQTPGQGLQFLFEYFSETQRNKGNFPGRFSGRQFSNSRSEMNVSTLELGDSALYLCASSLVLSDEQFFGPGTRLTVL.

About this clonotype itself: Being one base from a much bigger clone, this may be a read error. The rearrangement links TRBV7-9 to TRBJ2-1; 9 bases match TRBD1. The CDR3 is made up of 17 amino acids. The germline CDR1 and CDR2 sequences are SEHNR and FQNEAQ (reference sequence). The V and J ends lost 4 bases and 4 bases, in that order; junction bases with no gene match: 11. In DNA form, the CDR3 reads TGTGCCAGCAGCTCCCCGGGCTGGACAGGGGAGTACAATGAGCAGTTCTTC. Protein product: CASSSPGWTGEYNEQFF.

The chain joins TRBV20-1 to TRBJ2-3; 8 bases map to TRBD2. Germline V gene data show CDR1 as DFQATT and CDR2 as SNEGSKA (reference sequence). The CDR3 runs 15 residues. V lost 0 bases and J lost 5; bases outside the gene matches: 7. This CDR3 is CSARDPGGVKDTQYF. The CDR3 nucleotides read TGCAGTGCTAGAGACCCCGGGGGGGTGAAAGATACGCAGTATTTT.

This clonotype was recorded many times. The chain couples TRBV6-2 or TRBV6-3 to TRBJ1-2; D is possibly TRBD1 (5 bases). The V end was cut by 2 bases, the J end by 4 bases, with 8 bases between. The CDR3 totals 13 residues. Per germline, CDR1 MNHEY and CDR2 SVGEGT. CDR3 sequence: CASSYVGLYGYTF. In DNA, the CDR3 is TGTGCCAGCAGTTACGTGGGGCTCTATGGCTACACCTTC.

This clonotype was recorded a few times. The chain uses TRBV20-1 and TRBJ2-5; 8 bases are shared with TRBD1. This CDR3 comprises 12 residues. J lost 1 base, V lost 5 bases, and 0 bases had no gene match. Germline assignment: CDR1 DFQATT and CDR2 SNEGSKA (reference sequence). As DNA, the CDR3 is TGCAGTGCTGACAGGGGCCAAGAGACCCAGTACTTC. Amino acids: CSADRGQETQYF.

The chain combines TRBV5-1 with TRBJ2-7; 11 bases are shared with TRBD2. The germline V gene has CDR1 SGHRS and CDR2 YFSETQ. The ends lost 0 bases at V and 5 bases at J; junction bases unmatched: 7. CDR3 length equals 16 residues. The CDR3 sequence: CASSLVSSGGRDEQYF. CDR3 sequence (DNA): TGCGCCAGCAGCTTGGTATCTAGCGGGGGGCGAGACGAGCAGTACTTC.

This clonotype has a single count. The rearrangement joins TRBV29-1 to TRBJ1-1, with no clear D. The germline gives CDR1 SQVTM, CDR2 ANQGSEA. The CDR3 is 12 amino acids. V lost 5 bases to trimming and J lost 4 bases, with 11 bases between them. CDR3 sequence: CSVSRLLTEAFF. CDR3 bases: TGCAGCGTTTCGAGGCTCCTCACTGAAGCTTTCTTT.

The V and J genes are TRBV6-2 or TRBV6-3 and TRBJ2-1; TRBD1 matches at 12 bases. Germline CDR1 and CDR2: MNHEY and SVGEGT. CDR3 length: 15 residues. Trimming cost V 6 bases and J 10 bases; bases outside gene matches: 10. CDR3 in amino acids: CASRDSGTGGKEQFF. As DNA, the CDR3 is TGTGCCAGCAGGGATTCCGGGACAGGGGGCAAAGAGCAGTTCTTC.

This sequence joins TRBV4-1 and TRBJ2-7, with D uncertain. There are 14 residues in the CDR3. The V and J ends lost 1 base and 1 base respectively, with 8 bases between them. Germline V gene sequence: CDR1 MGHRA, CDR2 YSYEKL. CDR3 in DNA: TGCGCCAGCAGCCAAGCTGCAGGTTCCTACGAGCAGTACTTC. Translated, it gives CASSQAAGSYEQYF.

The table lists this clonotype with a few counts. This chain joins TRBV7-9 and TRBJ2-5; possibly TRBD1 for D (6 bases). Between the trimmed V and J ends, which lost 1 base and 4 bases, there was a span of 13 bases. The germline V gene has CDR1 SEHNR and CDR2 FQNEAQ (reference sequence). This CDR3 contains 15 residues. The CDR3 DNA sequence: TGTGCCAGCAGCTTAGTTTGGGGGCCCGGAGAGACCCAGTACTTC. It specifies CASSLVWGPGETQYF.

This clonotype was observed a few times. The chain employs TRBV2 and TRBJ2-7; tentative D call: TRBD1 (6 bases). The germline V gene encodes CDR1 SNHLY and CDR2 FYNNEI. V shed 2 bases and J shed 2 bases, with 13 bases lying between them. This CDR3 comprises 15 residues. CDR3 in amino acids: CASSESQGRAYEQYF. The CDR3 bases are TGTGCCAGCAGTGAATCACAGGGTCGTGCCTACGAGCAGTACTTC.

The genes are TRBV5-5 and TRBJ1-3, with D unresolved. The germline gives CDR1 SGHKS, CDR2 YYEKEE (reference sequence). The CDR3 covers 14 residues. The V and J ends lost 2 bases and 2 bases respectively, with 8 bases between them. The CDR3 loop reads CASSLTDPGNTIYF. In DNA form, the CDR3 reads TGTGCCAGCAGCTTAACTGACCCTGGAAACACCATATATTTT.

This chain uses TRBV10-3 with TRBJ2-7; 8 bases match TRBD1. The CDR3 has 15 residues. J lost 3 bases, V lost 4 bases, and 8 bases had no gene match. Germline V CDR1 and CDR2: ENHRY, SYGVKD. As DNA, the CDR3 is TGTGCCATCAGTGGGACGGGACAGGTTGGCTACGAGCAGTACTTC. This gives the protein CAISGTGQVGYEQYF.

This clonotype turned up a few times. The chain links TRBV12-3 or TRBV12-4 to TRBJ2-7; a weak D match, TRBD1 (6 bases). The CDR3 is 16 amino acids. The V end was cut by 3 bases, the J end by 1 base, with 16 bases between. The CDR3 loop reads CASSFDRTIYSYEQYF. The CDR3 DNA sequence: TGTGCCAGCAGTTTTGACAGGACAATTTATTCCTACGAGCAGTACTTC.

This clonotype was detected a few times. The chain uses TRBV3-1 and TRBJ2-3, with TRBD1 identical over 9 bases. The CDR3 sequence is 14 residues long. From germline, CDR1 is LGHDT and CDR2 YNNKEL (reference sequence). V was clipped by 8 bases and J by 0 bases; unmatched bases: 3. In nucleotides, the CDR3 is TGTGCCAGCGGGACAGGGCACAGCACAGATACGCAGTATTTT. Translating gives CASGTGHSTDTQYF.

The chain links TRBV6-2 or TRBV6-3 to TRBJ2-7; D is unresolved. CDR1 MNHEY and CDR2 SVGEGT come from the germline V gene. The CDR3 is 13 residues long. Trimming left V 8 bases short and J 3 bases short, with 14 bases between. Here the CDR3 reads CASLAGLLYEQYF. CDR3 bases: TGTGCCAGCTTAGCAGGCTTACTCTACGAGCAGTACTTC.

This clonotype was recorded at least ten times. The chain couples TRBV6-2 or TRBV6-3 to TRBJ2-1; TRBD2 matches 8 bases. V was pared by 6 bases and J by 7 bases, with 8 bases of the junction left unmatched. Germline loops: CDR1 MNHEY, CDR2 SVGEGT. This CDR3 contains 14 residues. The CDR3 nucleotides read TGTGCCAGCAGGGCGGGACTAGAGAGTAATGAGCAGTTCTTC. Translating gives CASRAGLESNEQFF.